This T cell receptor (beta chain) was sequenced for a study of CD8+ T cells in alopecia areata. Findings and limits, study-wide: Scalp and blood samples kept many expanded lesional clones throughout tofacitinib.

Sequencing templates came from extracted RNA that was reverse transcribed into cDNA. Clones were read by immunoSEQ multiplex PCR, and TCRdb kept only the in-frame ones, dropping some. The sample includes over 150,000 clones, 60% of them seen just once. The treatment here: oral pan-JAK inhibitor, 5-10 mg twice daily. The investigators collected lesional scalp punch biopsies and peripheral blood from alopecia areata patients. Germline loops: CDR1 SGHTA, CDR2 FQGNSA. The germline V and J ends were trimmed by 1 base and 4 bases, with 8 bases remaining between them. The CDR3 length is 13 residues. Remarks on this clone: Its matching antigen is unknown.

The TCR was taken from a human donor with alopecia areata. Here the sequenced sample was CD4+ T cells sorted from blood, taken at week 4, from a patient treated with tofacitinib. The V and J genes are TRBV7-2 and TRBJ2-7; no clear D gene. CDR3 amino acids: CASSLGSEYEQYF. The CDR3 bases are TGTGCCAGCAGCTTAGGTTCCGAATACGAGCAGTACTTC.